The sequence of this T cell receptor (beta chain) was determined in a study of Graves' ophthalmopathy and Graves' hyperthyroidism. TCR beta CDR3 amplification used RNA transcripts. First-round RT-PCR relied on HTBI primers, and a second-round multiplex PCR came next. TCRdb reanalysed the multiplex PCR reads using MiXCR and keeps one entry per CDR3 protein. This table holds over a million distinct CDR3 sequences, 35% to 40% found once. The sample was peripheral blood or thyroid tissue (not recorded which). This receptor was taken from an adult man with Graves' hyperthyroidism.

The CDR3 protein is CASSPGTSASYEQYF. The CDR3 bases are TGTGCCAGCAGCCCTGGGACTAGCGCATCCTACGAGCAGTACTTC. The V and J genes are TRBV5-6 and TRBJ2-7, with 10 bases fitting TRBD2. This CDR3 is 15 amino acids long. The V gene's germline CDR1 is SGHDT and CDR2 YYEEEE. After removal of 4 bases from V and 1 base from J, the junction contained 5 bases not matched to a gene.